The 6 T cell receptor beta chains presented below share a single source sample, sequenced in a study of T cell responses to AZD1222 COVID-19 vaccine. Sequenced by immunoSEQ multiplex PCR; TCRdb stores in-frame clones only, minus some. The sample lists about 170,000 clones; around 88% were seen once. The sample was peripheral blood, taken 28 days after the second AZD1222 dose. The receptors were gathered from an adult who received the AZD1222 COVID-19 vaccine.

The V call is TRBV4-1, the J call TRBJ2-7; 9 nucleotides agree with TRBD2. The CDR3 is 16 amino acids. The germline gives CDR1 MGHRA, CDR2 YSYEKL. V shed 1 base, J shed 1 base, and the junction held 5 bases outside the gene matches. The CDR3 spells CASSQGGGAFSYEQYF. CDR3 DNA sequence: TGCGCCAGCAGCCAAGGCGGGGGGGCCTTTTCCTACGAGCAGTACTTC.

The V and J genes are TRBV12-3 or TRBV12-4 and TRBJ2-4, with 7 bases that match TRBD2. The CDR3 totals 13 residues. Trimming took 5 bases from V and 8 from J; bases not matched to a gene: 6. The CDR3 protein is CASSRGEPDIQYF. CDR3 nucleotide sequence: TGTGCCAGCAGTCGGGGGGAGCCAGACATTCAGTACTTC.

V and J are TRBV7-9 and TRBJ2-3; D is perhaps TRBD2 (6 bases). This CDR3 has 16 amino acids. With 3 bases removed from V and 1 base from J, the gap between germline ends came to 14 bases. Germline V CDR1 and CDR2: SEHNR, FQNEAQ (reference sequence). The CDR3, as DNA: TGTGCCAGCAGCTTTTGGCTAGCGAGGGGCACAGATACGCAGTATTTT. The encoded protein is CASSFWLARGTDTQYF.

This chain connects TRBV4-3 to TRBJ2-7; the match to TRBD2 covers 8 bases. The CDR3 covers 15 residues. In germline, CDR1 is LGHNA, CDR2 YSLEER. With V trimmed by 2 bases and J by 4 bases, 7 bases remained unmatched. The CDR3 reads CASSQTTSGGYEQYF. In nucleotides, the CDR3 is TGCGCCAGCAGCCAAACTACTAGCGGTGGATACGAGCAGTACTTC.

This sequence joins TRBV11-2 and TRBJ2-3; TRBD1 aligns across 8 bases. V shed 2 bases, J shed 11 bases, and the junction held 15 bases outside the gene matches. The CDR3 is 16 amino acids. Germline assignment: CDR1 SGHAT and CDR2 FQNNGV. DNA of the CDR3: TGTGCCAGCAGCTTATTAAGAGGACAGGGAGGCTCGAGGCAGTATTTT. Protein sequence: CASSLLRGQGGSRQYF.

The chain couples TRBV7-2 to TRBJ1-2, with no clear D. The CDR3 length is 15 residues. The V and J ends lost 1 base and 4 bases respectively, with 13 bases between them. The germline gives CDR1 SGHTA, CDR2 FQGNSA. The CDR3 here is CASSLGWEEGYGYTF. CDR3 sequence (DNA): TGTGCCAGCAGCTTAGGCTGGGAAGAGGGCTATGGCTACACCTTC.